In this sample, the clone carrying this TCR beta chain turned up a few times. The antigen is not known. This sample is part of a study of blood T cells in healthy people across ages. Whole-study results and caveats: A roughly linear age-dependent decrease characterized TCR beta diversity per million T cells.

Germline values: CDR1 SQVTM, CDR2 ANQGSEA. V was pared by 6 bases and J by 1 base, with 9 bases between. This CDR3 comprises 12 residues. For the second PCR, which ran for roughly 6 to 12 cycles, a sample-barcoded 5' primer and a J-beta primer mix were used. There were at least 3 million CDR3-containing paired-end reads obtained from each sample. Using its own MiXCR run on the 5' RACE reads, TCRdb lists one record per CDR3 protein. The sample yields 1,500,000 or so distinct CDR3 sequences, roughly 43% seen once. The chain joins TRBV29-1 to TRBJ1-1; tentatively, D is TRBD1 (5 bases). Source material: blood. The TCR was taken from a woman in her late teens or twenties in good health. CDR3 sequence reads: CSVDRSNTEAFF. The CDR3 DNA follows: TGCAGCGTAGACAGATCGAACACTGAAGCTTTCTTT.